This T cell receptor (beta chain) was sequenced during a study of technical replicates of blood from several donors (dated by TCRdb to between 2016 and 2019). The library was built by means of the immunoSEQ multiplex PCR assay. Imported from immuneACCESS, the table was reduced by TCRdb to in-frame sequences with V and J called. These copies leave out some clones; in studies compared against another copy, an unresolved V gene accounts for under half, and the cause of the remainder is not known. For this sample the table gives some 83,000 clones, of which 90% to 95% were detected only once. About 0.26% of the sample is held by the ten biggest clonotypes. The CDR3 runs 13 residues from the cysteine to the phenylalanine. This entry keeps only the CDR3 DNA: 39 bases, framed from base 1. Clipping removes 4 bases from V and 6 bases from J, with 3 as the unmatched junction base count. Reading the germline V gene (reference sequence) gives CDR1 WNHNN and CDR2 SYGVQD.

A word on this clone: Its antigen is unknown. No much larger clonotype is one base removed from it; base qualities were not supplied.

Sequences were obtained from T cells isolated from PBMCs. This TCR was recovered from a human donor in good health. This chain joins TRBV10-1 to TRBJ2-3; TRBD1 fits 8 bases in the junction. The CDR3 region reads CASSGQGPDTQYF. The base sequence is TGCGCCAGCAGTGGACAGGGGCCGGATACGCAGTATTTT.